This T cell receptor (beta chain) was retrieved from a study of long-term antiretroviral therapy in people with HIV. As to this clone: The antigen remains undetermined.

Version v3.0 of the immunoSEQ assay ran at survey level. Each sample had sequencing targeting roughly 35,000-50,000 T-cell genomes. Assay used: immunoSEQ multiplex PCR; TCRdb lists only in-frame clones, some missing. The data contain 20,000 or so clones, over 80% of them singletons. General study findings and limits: Controls exceeded HIV repertoires in CDR3 length range. Repertoire dominance by clones expanded before ART was seen at all time points. Blood draws took place between the mid-2000s and the late 2010s and possibly involved older ART regimens.

The CDR3 loop spans 15 amino acids. V was clipped by 1 base and J by 8 bases, with 15 bases between them. Germline V gives CDR1 SGHRS, CDR2 YFSETQ. Sequences were derived from unsorted PBMCs, sampled 1.8 years before starting antiretroviral therapy. This receptor was identified in a man in his fifties with HIV. V gene TRBV5-1 combines with J gene TRBJ1-4; unclear D gene. CDR3 DNA sequence: TGCGCCAGCAGCTTGAGCGGGGTTCGTCTCGAAAAACTGTTTTTT. This gives the protein CASSLSGVRLEKLFF.